This paragraph reports one T cell receptor (beta chain). Antigen: not known. Germline CDR1 reads MDHEN; CDR2 reads SYDVKM. The CDR3 extends over 16 amino acids. Unmatched junction bases numbered 11, after V lost 6 bases and J lost 3 bases. The data are from a study of shared clonotypes between healthy human individuals. Study-level results: Non-shared clonotypes displayed generation probabilities falling below those of clonotypes present in all four donors.

Sequenced by immunoSEQ multiplex PCR; TCRdb stores in-frame clones only, minus some. Counted here are more than 1 million clones, about 84% occurring once; the ten biggest clones make up under 0.65%. The receptor was isolated from a man in his late teens or twenties in good health. Some clones in this sample may be carry-over from other donors' samples. The V and J genes are TRBV28 and TRBJ1-5, with 7 bases identical to TRBD1. Sequences were obtained from memory CD4+ T cells from PBMCs. Subset indicated: CD45RA-negative fraction. The CDR3 region is CASSSPGTELNQPQHF. The DNA for the CDR3 is TGTGCCAGCAGCTCCCCCGGGACAGAACTCAATCAGCCCCAGCATTTT.